Each of the 11 T cell receptor beta chains below was sequenced from the same sample in a study of human T cells and chemical hapten exposure. Time point denoted: patch test 1, 2 weeks after DPC sensitization. Treatment denoted: therapeutic diphenylcyclopropenone sensitization with weekly scalp DPC. MiXCR, applied by TCRdb to the RACE reads, yields one record per CDR3 protein. The sample lists some 80,000 distinct CDR3 sequences, about 10% occurring once. Source: whole blood, taken in connection with sensitization to the hapten diphenylcyclopropenone (DPC). The receptors come from a woman in her forties or fifties with alopecia areata. Some clones in this sample may be carry-over from other donors' samples.

This clonotype was seen a handful of times. This chain uses TRBV7-2 with TRBJ2-5, with D perhaps TRBD2 (6 bases). Germline loops: CDR1 SGHTA, CDR2 FQGNSA. This CDR3 contains 16 residues. The V end was cut by 3 bases, the J end by 3 bases, with 17 bases between. CDR3 DNA sequence: TGTGCCAGCAGCTTGTACGGGGGACCGGACAAAGAGACCCAGTACTTC. It encodes CASSLYGGPDKETQYF. Full variable domain (outside the CDR3, taken from reference TRBV7-2 and TRBJ2-5): GAGVSQSPSNKVTEKGKDVELRCDPISGHTALYWYRQSLGQGLEFLIYFQGNSAPDKSGLPSDRFSAERTGGSVSTLTIQRTQQEDSAVYLCASSLYGGPDKETQYFGPGTRLLVL.

The table lists this clonotype with a few counts. The chain uses TRBV28 and TRBJ1-3; possible D gene TRBD1, 5 bases. Germline assignment: CDR1 MDHEN and CDR2 SYDVKM. CDR3 length equals 14 residues. The germline V and J ends were trimmed by 6 bases and 9 bases, with 18 bases remaining between them. The CDR3 spells CASSLRSAGGTIYF. For the CDR3, the DNA is TGTGCCAGCAGCTTAAGGTCGGCCGGGGGCACCATATATTTT.

This clonotype was seen a handful of times. This rearrangement joins TRBV12-3 or TRBV12-4 to TRBJ2-3, with unresolved D. The CDR3 has 14 amino acids. Between the trimmed V and J ends, which lost 3 bases and 3 bases, there was a span of 10 bases. The CDR3 region has the DNA TGTGCCAGCAGTTTTCGTTCTGAGACAGATACGCAGTATTTT. Its translation: CASSFRSETDTQYF.

This clonotype has ten or more counts. The V call is TRBV6-1, the J call TRBJ1-5; 7 nucleotides match TRBD1. Germline CDR1 is MNHNS and CDR2 is SASEGT. The CDR3 consists of 16 residues. V shed 5 bases, J shed 11 bases, and the junction held 18 bases outside the gene matches. CDR3 region: CASSHGTEMGSRAQHF. As DNA, the CDR3 is TGTGCCAGCAGTCATGGGACAGAAATGGGGAGTAGAGCCCAGCATTTT.

In this sample, this clonotype turned up many times. The J gene is TRBJ2-7, the V gene TRBV25-1; 12 bases match TRBD2. This CDR3 has 15 amino acids. Germline V gene lookup returns CDR1 MGHDK and CDR2 SYGVNS. The V segment lost 4 bases and the J segment 5 bases; nucleotides outside the gene matches: 6. The CDR3 spells CASSVSTSGSHEQYF. DNA of the CDR3: TGTGCCAGCAGTGTATCGACTAGCGGGAGCCACGAGCAGTACTTC.

This clonotype showed up many times. The gene calls are TRBV20-1 and TRBJ1-5, with 7 nucleotides matching TRBD1. V dropped 6 bases and J dropped 4; count of bases not matched to a gene: 9. The CDR3 sequence is 14 residues long. Per the germline V gene, CDR1 is DFQATT and CDR2 is SNEGSKA (reference sequence). The DNA for the CDR3 is TGCAGTGCCTCAGGACAGGCCACAAATCAGCCCCAGCATTTT. Amino acids: CSASGQATNQPQHF.

The chain has TRBV10-3 and TRBJ2-7, with D perhaps given as TRBD1 or TRBD2 (5 bases each). Germline V gene lookup returns CDR1 ENHRY and CDR2 SYGVKD. This CDR3 has 14 residues. Trimming took off 6 bases at V and 6 bases at J, with 18 bases between the two ends. For the CDR3, the DNA is TGTGCCATCAGCGATATATTCGGGACCGTCGAGCAGTACTTC. Translating it yields CAISDIFGTVEQYF.

The chain joins TRBV2 to TRBJ2-1; D gene ambiguous. Per the germline V gene, CDR1 is SNHLY and CDR2 is FYNNEI. The CDR3 is 13 amino acids. The V and J ends lost 6 bases and 7 bases respectively, with 13 bases between them. In DNA form, the CDR3 reads TGTGCCAGCAGCCCCGTGGGGTTTAATGAGCAGTTCTTC. Its protein product is CASSPVGFNEQFF.

This clonotype was counted at least ten times. The gene calls are TRBV6-6 and TRBJ1-1, with D unresolved. Per germline, CDR1 MNHNY and CDR2 SVGAGI (reference sequence). This CDR3 has 12 amino acids. V was clipped by 8 bases and J by 1 base, with 8 bases between them. This CDR3 is CASGQGNTEAFF. The CDR3 DNA reads TGTGCCAGCGGGCAAGGGAACACTGAAGCTTTCTTT.

This clonotype was observed many times. V is TRBV29-1 and J is TRBJ2-1, with D unclear. V was shortened by 4 bases and J by 7 bases, with 5 bases between the two germline ends. The CDR3 is 10 residues long. CDR1 is SQVTM and CDR2 is ANQGSEA in the germline V gene. CDR3 nucleotide sequence: TGCAGCGTTGGCAGGAATGAGCAGTTCTTC. Amino acid sequence: CSVGRNEQFF.

This clonotype occurred a few times. The chain carries TRBV5-1 and TRBJ1-1; D remains unclear. Germline V gives CDR1 SGHRS, CDR2 YFSETQ. The CDR3 runs 16 residues. The V end was cut by 4 bases, the J end by 0 bases, with 16 bases between. The CDR3 DNA sequence: TGCGCCAGCAGCCTCCCTGACCTGACGGTGAACACTGAAGCTTTCTTT. The encoded protein is CASSLPDLTVNTEAFF.